This T cell receptor (beta chain) is drawn from a study of blood T cell repertoires in COVID-19. For the study at large: Italy, Spain and the United States were the sources of the convalescent and acute COVID-19 samples. Nucleic acid was either cDNA or gDNA, and it came from T cells, B-cell-depleted T cells, or PBMCs.

The length of the CDR3 is 20 residues. Per the germline V gene, CDR1 is PRHDT and CDR2 is FYEKMQ (reference sequence). J gave up 4 bases and V 4 bases, and 22 bases lay outside the gene matches. How the authors handled the data: From reference gene primer amplification, estimates of nucleated cell counts were derived. Clones were read by immunoSEQ multiplex PCR, and TCRdb kept only the in-frame ones, dropping some. Clone size and the V and J calls come from that table; the DNA yielded D and trimming. The sample shows some 320,000 clones, roughly 85% of them seen only once. Sequencing used peripheral blood. The chain carries TRBV13 and TRBJ1-2, with 9 bases lining up with TRBD1. This clonotype was obtained from a human donor in a cohort sampled during active COVID-19. The CDR3, as DNA: TGTGCCAGCAGCTGGAAGTCCGGACAGGGGAAGAAAGGGGTCCTCTATGGCTACACCTTC. Its protein product is CASSWKSGQGKKGVLYGYTF.